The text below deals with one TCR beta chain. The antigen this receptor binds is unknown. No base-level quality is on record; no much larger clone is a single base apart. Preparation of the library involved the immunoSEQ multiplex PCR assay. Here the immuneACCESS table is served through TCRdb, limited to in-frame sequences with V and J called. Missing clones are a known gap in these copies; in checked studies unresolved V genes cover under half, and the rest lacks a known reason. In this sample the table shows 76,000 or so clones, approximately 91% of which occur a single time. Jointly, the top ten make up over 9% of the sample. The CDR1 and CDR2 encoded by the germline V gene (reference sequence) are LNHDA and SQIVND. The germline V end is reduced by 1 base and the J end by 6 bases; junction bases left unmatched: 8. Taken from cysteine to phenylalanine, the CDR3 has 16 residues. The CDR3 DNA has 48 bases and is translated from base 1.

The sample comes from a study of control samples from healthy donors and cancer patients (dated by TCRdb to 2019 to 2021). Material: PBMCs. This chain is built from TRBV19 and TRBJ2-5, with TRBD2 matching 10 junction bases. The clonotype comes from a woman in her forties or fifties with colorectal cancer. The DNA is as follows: TGTGCCAGTAGTATAGTTGTAGCGGGGGGTCTGAAGACCCAGTACTTC. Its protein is CASSIVVAGGLKTQYF.